Listed below are T cell receptor beta chains from one sample, sequenced in a study of shared clonotypes between healthy human individuals. Assay used: immunoSEQ multiplex PCR; TCRdb lists only in-frame clones, some missing. The sample lists roughly 1,000,000 clones; approximately 80% were seen once. The specimen was memory CD4+ T cells from PBMCs. The receptors were gathered from a man aged 18 to 29 in good health. Some clones in this sample may be carry-over from other donors' samples. Each CDR3 is given with its conserved first and last residue. A D gene is named only where the DNA matches it firmly. Size is stated for part of the rows, as once, few or many counts, or as a class when the clone is expanded.

TRBJ1-5 | TRBV5-4 | . | . | TGTGCCAGCAGCTTAGGAGGACAGATGAATCAGCCCCAGCATTTT | CASSLGGQMNQPQHF
TRBJ2-6 | TRBV6-7 | . | . | TGTGCCAGCAGCGTACGGGGCTACTCTGGGGCCAACGTCCTGACTTTC | CASSVRGYSGANVLTF
TRBJ2-3 | TRBV5-1 | . | . | TGCGCCAGCAGCCTGTCGACAGATACGCAGTATTTT | CASSLSTDTQYF
TRBJ2-3 | TRBV18 | TRBD2 | . | TGTGCCAGCTCCCCTACTAGCGCCAGCACAGATACGCAGTATTTT | CASSPTSASTDTQYF
TRBJ2-7 | TRBV11-2 | . | . | TGTGCCAGCACTCTCCGGGGGGAGCAGTACTTC | CASTLRGEQYF
TRBJ2-5 | TRBV11-2 | . | . | TGTGCCAGCAGCTTGTTGGGGTACCAAGAGACCCAGTACTTC | CASSLLGYQETQYF
TRBJ1-2 | TRBV5-1 | . | . | TGCGCCAGCAGGCGTACCGGGGTTACCTATGGCTACACCTTC | CASRRTGVTYGYTF
TRBJ2-5 | TRBV20-1 | . | . | TGCAGTGCCGGGCGGGAGACCCAGTACTTC | CSAGRETQYF
TRBJ2-5 | TRBV7-2 | TRBD2 | . | TGTGCCAGCAGCCTCCATAGCGGGAGGACCCAGTACTTC | CASSLHSGRTQYF
TRBJ2-3 | TRBV6-5 | . | many | TGTGCCAGCAGCCAAACTGGCACAGATACGCAGTATTTT | CASSQTGTDTQYF
TRBJ2-7 | TRBV6-4 | . | . | TGTGCCAGCAGGCCCGTCCCCGAGCAGTACTTC | CASRPVPEQYF
TRBJ2-7 | TRBV6-5 | TRBD2 | . | TGTGCCAGCAGTTACTCGGCGGGAGGGCCCTACGAGCAGTACTTC | CASSYSAGGPYEQYF
TRBJ1-2 | TRBV29-1 | . | few | TGCAGCGTTGAAGACCCGCCACAGGGAGTAGGTGGCTACACCTTC | CSVEDPPQGVGGYTF
TRBJ2-2 | TRBV7-9 | . | . | TGTGCCAGCAGGAAGGAGGACACCGGGGAGCTGTTTTTT | CASRKEDTGELFF
TRBJ2-3 | TRBV19 | TRBD2 | . | TGTGCCAGTAGTTTCCAGACTAGCGGGGGGGCAGATACGCAGTATTTT | CASSFQTSGGADTQYF
TRBJ1-2 | TRBV27 | TRBD1 | . | TGTGCCAGCAGTAATAAATATTCAGGGGGCGGCGGCTATGGCTACACCTTC | CASSNKYSGGGGYGYTF
TRBJ2-1 | TRBV4-1 | . | . | TGCGCCAGCCGAAGAGCGGAGAGCTCCTACAATGAGCAGTTCTTC | CASRRAESSYNEQFF
TRBJ1-2 | TRBV10-3 | TRBD1 | . | TGTGCCATCAGTGTTGACAGGGAGGGGTATGGCTACACCTTC | CAISVDREGYGYTF
TRBJ2-6 | TRBV5-1 | . | . | TGCGCCAGCAGAAGGACGGGCGTCTCTGGGGCCAACGTCCTGACTTTC | CASRRTGVSGANVLTF
TRBJ2-5 | TRBV5-1 | . | . | TGCGCCAGCGGGGGGGCCCGGGCGGAGACCCAGTACTTC | CASGGARAETQYF
TRBJ1-5 | TRBV25-1 | TRBD1 | few | TGTGCCAGCAGTCACACAGGGGACAATCAGCCCCAGCATTTT | CASSHTGDNQPQHF